These 31 T cell receptor beta chains came from one sample sequenced in a study of response to subunit inactivated influenza vaccine. Each CDR3 protein gets one entry after TCRdb re-called the RT-PCR reads with MiXCR. Altogether hundreds of thousands of distinct CDR3 sequences are present, roughly 22% being singletons, with the ten largest covering about 9.4%. This specimen consisted of PBMCs from blood, obtained 21 months after vaccination. These receptors came from a man aged 45-69 years who received an inactivated influenza vaccine.

V usage is TRBV5-1 and J usage is TRBJ2-7; D gene uncertain. With 4 bases removed from V and 3 bases from J, the gap between germline ends came to 14 bases. CDR1 and CDR2 (germline): SGHRS, YFSETQ. The CDR3 covers 14 residues. The CDR3 spells CASSPDLEVYEQYF. The DNA of the CDR3 is TGCGCCAGCAGCCCGGATTTGGAAGTCTACGAGCAGTACTTC.

V gene TRBV19 combines with J gene TRBJ2-1; weak D call: TRBD1 (6 bases). Germline V CDR1 and CDR2: LNHDA, SQIVND (reference sequence). This CDR3 region has 15 residues. With 6 bases removed from V and 9 bases from J, the gap between germline ends came to 21 bases. The CDR3 nucleotides are TGTGCCAGTAGCCCCTTAGCTAACAGGGACGCTGAGCAGTTCTTC. It yields the protein CASSPLANRDAEQFF.

DNA for the CDR3: TGTGCCAGCAGCACCTCACTAGGGTCGGATCAGCCCCAGCATTTT. This sequence encodes CASSTSLGSDQPQHF. V usage is TRBV5-5 and J usage is TRBJ1-5; no reliable D call. Germline values: CDR1 SGHKS, CDR2 YYEKEE (reference sequence). The V and J ends lost 4 bases and 5 bases respectively, with 16 bases between them. The length of the CDR3 is 15 residues.

V gene TRBV6-2 or TRBV6-3 combines with J gene TRBJ1-5; no firm D call. Trimming took 6 bases from V and 12 from J, leaving 18 bases between them. The CDR3 contains 13 residues. From germline, CDR1 is MNHEY and CDR2 SVGEGT. The CDR3 DNA follows: TGTGCCAGCAGCCTTACAACATTTGAACTCCAGCATTTT. Translating it yields CASSLTTFELQHF.

This clonotype has only a few counts. CDR3 amino acids: CASSQGVRGSTNEKLFF. DNA of the CDR3: TGTGCCAGCAGCCAAGGGGTCAGGGGATCAACTAATGAAAAACTGTTTTTT. The rearrangement joins TRBV3-1 to TRBJ1-4; possibly TRBD1 for D (6 bases). Trimming took off 1 base at V and 0 bases at J, with 12 bases between the two ends. CDR1 is LGHDT and CDR2 is YNNKEL in the germline V gene (reference sequence). The CDR3 spans 17 residues. Full variable domain (rest looked up from reference TRBV3-1 and TRBJ1-4): DTAVSQTPKYLVTQMGNDKSIKCEQNLGHDTMYWYKQDSKKFLKIMFSYNNKELIINETVPNRFSPKSPDKAHLNLHINSLELGDSAVYFCASSQGVRGSTNEKLFFGSGTQLSVL.

The rearrangement links TRBV4-3 to TRBJ1-6; the D gene is possibly TRBD1 (5 bases). Germline V CDR1 and CDR2: LGHNA, YSLEER. Trimming took 0 bases from V and 5 from J, leaving 8 bases between them. The CDR3 consists of 15 residues. The chain's CDR3 is CASSQEGQNNSPLHF. The CDR3 region has the DNA TGCGCCAGCAGCCAAGAGGGGCAGAATAATTCACCCCTCCACTTT.

The CDR3 here is CATSYVGDEQFF. In nucleotides, the CDR3 is TGTGCCACCAGCTACGTGGGGGATGAGCAGTTCTTC. The chain employs TRBV15 and TRBJ2-1; D may be TRBD1 or TRBD2 (5 bases each). V shed 5 bases and J shed 8 bases, with 10 bases lying between them. This CDR3 has 12 residues. Germline values: CDR1 LNHNV, CDR2 YYDKDF (reference sequence).

The J gene is TRBJ2-1, the V gene TRBV7-2; D unclear. The CDR3 loop spans 14 amino acids. V lost 5 bases to trimming and J lost 7 bases, with 15 bases between them. Germline values: CDR1 SGHTA, CDR2 FQGNSA. CDR3 amino acids: CASSPPSTRNEQFF. As DNA, the CDR3 is TGTGCCAGCAGCCCACCCTCAACAAGGAATGAGCAGTTCTTC. The full variable domain, with the rest looked up from reference TRBV7-2 and TRBJ2-1, is GAGVSQSPSNKVTEKGKDVELRCDPISGHTALYWYRQSLGQGLEFLIYFQGNSAPDKSGLPSDRFSAERTGGSVSTLTIQRTQQEDSAVYLCASSPPSTRNEQFFGPGTRLTVL.

The chain recombines TRBV29-1 with TRBJ1-5; D gene ambiguous. This CDR3 comprises 14 residues. Trimming shortened V by 5 bases and J by 0 bases, and 11 bases separated the two germline ends. CDR1 is SQVTM, CDR2 ANQGSEA, per germline. The CDR3: CSVNTGFSNQPQHF. CDR3 coding DNA: TGCAGCGTTAACACGGGTTTTAGCAATCAGCCCCAGCATTTT.

This clonotype has more than one count but fewer than ten. This chain links TRBV6-1 with TRBJ1-5; D gene ambiguous. Germline-derived CDR1 and CDR2 are MNHNS and SASEGT. The CDR3 is 15 residues long. V shed 6 bases and J shed 0 bases, with 12 bases lying between them. The DNA for the CDR3 is TGTGCCAGCAGAGCTAGGTGGAATAGCAATCAGCCCCAGCATTTT. Protein product: CASRARWNSNQPQHF.

This clonotype occurred a few times. V is TRBV6-5 and J is TRBJ2-7; D gene unclear. Trimming took off 0 bases at V and 2 bases at J, with 8 bases between the two ends. This CDR3 contains 14 residues. CDR1 and CDR2 (germline): MNHEY, SVGAGI. The CDR3 region is CASSYSARTYEQYF. The CDR3 region has the DNA TGTGCCAGCAGTTACTCGGCCAGGACCTACGAGCAGTACTTC.

This chain joins TRBV29-1 and TRBJ2-1; D is unresolved. In germline, CDR1 is SQVTM, CDR2 ANQGSEA. Trimming stripped 6 bases from V and 0 bases from J, with 9 bases between. CDR3 length: 13 amino acids. The CDR3 loop reads CSVQDDSYNEQFF. Written as DNA, the CDR3 is TGCAGCGTGCAGGACGACTCCTACAATGAGCAGTTCTTC.

This chain links TRBV5-6 with TRBJ1-3; D is unresolved. V lost 4 bases, J lost 0 bases, and 8 bases lay in between. The V gene's germline CDR1 is SGHDT and CDR2 YYEEEE. CDR3 size: 14 residues. The CDR3, as DNA: TGTGCCAGCAGCACGGCTGGCTCTGGAAACACCATATATTTT. Residues: CASSTAGSGNTIYF.

V usage is TRBV18 and J usage is TRBJ1-2; 8 bases are a match to TRBD1. The CDR3 has 15 residues. Germline-derived CDR1 and CDR2 are KGHSH and LQKENI. Trimming took 1 base from V and 3 from J; bases not matched to a gene: 4. The CDR3: CASSPRIQGDYGYTF. CDR3 nucleotide sequence: TGTGCCAGCTCACCACGGATACAGGGGGACTATGGCTACACCTTC.

The CDR3 is CASSTFGGRTNYGYTF. The CDR3 DNA reads TGTGCCAGCAGCACCTTCGGGGGGAGAACTAACTATGGCTACACCTTC. The V and J genes are TRBV7-2 and TRBJ1-2; D might be TRBD1 (5 bases). The CDR3 is made up of 16 amino acids. V lost 5 bases to trimming and J lost 0 bases, with 16 bases between them. Germline CDR1 reads SGHTA; CDR2 reads FQGNSA.

The rearrangement links TRBV6-1 to TRBJ2-2; 8 bases align to TRBD2. Germline V CDR1 and CDR2: MNHNS, SASEGT. After removal of 7 bases from V and 7 bases from J, the junction contained 8 bases not matched to a gene. The CDR3 spans 14 residues. DNA of the CDR3: TGTGCCAGCAAAGATCGGGAGGGCGTCGGGGAGCTGTTTTTT. It specifies CASKDREGVGELFF.

The gene calls are TRBV25-1 and TRBJ2-5, with 9 bases matching TRBD2. Germline CDR1 is MGHDK and CDR2 is SYGVNS. The CDR3 totals 14 residues. The trim removed 3 bases at V and 5 bases at J, leaving 4 bases unmatched. CDR3 DNA sequence: TGTGCCAGCAGTGATGTTAGCGGGAGCGAGACCCAGTACTTC. It is translated as CASSDVSGSETQYF.

The sample holds many counts of this clonotype. The J gene is TRBJ1-4, the V gene TRBV4-3; D uncertain. With 0 bases removed from V and 2 bases from J, the gap between germline ends came to 13 bases. The CDR3 is made up of 17 amino acids. Germline-derived CDR1 and CDR2 are LGHNA and YSLEER. The CDR3 loop is CASSQDLRRVTNEKLFF. Written as DNA, the CDR3 is TGCGCCAGCAGCCAAGATCTTCGGCGGGTCACTAATGAAAAACTGTTTTTT.

The rearrangement joins TRBV5-1 to TRBJ2-7; 14 bases agree with TRBD2. CDR1 SGHRS and CDR2 YFSETQ come from the germline V gene. V shed 4 bases, J shed 1 base, and the junction held 10 bases outside the gene matches. The CDR3 is made up of 18 amino acids. The CDR3 is CASSPQMGLAGASYEQYF. For the CDR3, the DNA is TGCGCCAGCAGCCCACAAATGGGACTAGCGGGAGCATCCTACGAGCAGTACTTC.

The V call is TRBV5-5, the J call TRBJ2-7, with a possible D match to TRBD2 (5 bases). The V gene lost 2 bases and the J gene lost 0 bases, with 9 bases spanning the gap. Germline loops: CDR1 SGHKS, CDR2 YYEKEE (reference sequence). This CDR3 has 14 amino acids. The CDR3 sequence is CASSFRAGSYEQYF. The CDR3 region has the DNA TGTGCCAGCAGCTTCCGCGCGGGCTCCTACGAGCAGTACTTC.

This chain joins TRBV18 and TRBJ1-5, with a possible D match to TRBD1 (5 bases). The CDR3 runs 15 residues. V was trimmed by 1 base and J by 6 bases, leaving 13 bases between them. CDR1 and CDR2 (germline): KGHSH, LQKENI. CDR3 sequence: CASSPQGRAGQPQHF. The DNA of the CDR3 is TGTGCCAGCTCACCACAGGGCAGGGCAGGTCAGCCCCAGCATTTT.

This clonotype was seen only a few times. V gene TRBV19 combines with J gene TRBJ1-2, with TRBD1 matching over 8 bases. This CDR3 contains 15 residues. The V gene's germline CDR1 is LNHDA and CDR2 SQIVND (reference sequence). Trimming removed 3 bases from V and 3 bases from J; junction bases left unmatched: 6. This CDR3 is CASSILAGGYYGYTF. The CDR3 nucleotides are TGTGCCAGTAGTATCCTTGCAGGGGGCTACTATGGCTACACCTTC.

The chain has TRBV11-3 and TRBJ2-1, with 10 bases that match TRBD2. Germline V gene data show CDR1 as SGHNT and CDR2 as YENEEA. Germline trimming cut 5 bases from V and 6 bases from J; bases unmatched to any gene: 13. The CDR3 covers 17 residues. The CDR3 reads CASSPSGVAGGPNEQFF. In DNA form, the CDR3 reads TGTGCCAGCAGCCCATCCGGGGTAGCGGGAGGACCCAATGAGCAGTTCTTC.

The rearrangement joins TRBV28 to TRBJ2-3; D tentatively fits TRBD1 or TRBD2 (5 bases each). Trimming took 0 bases from V and 2 from J, leaving 15 bases between them. Germline CDR1 is MDHEN and CDR2 is SYDVKM. This CDR3 is built from 17 residues. This CDR3 reads CASSLWLTGANTDTQYF. The CDR3, as DNA: TGTGCCAGCAGTTTATGGTTAACCGGGGCTAACACAGATACGCAGTATTTT.

J is TRBJ2-3 and V is TRBV9; tentative D call: TRBD2 (5 bases). The CDR3 contains 14 residues. CDR1 and CDR2 (germline): SGDLS, YYNGEE. With 0 bases removed from V and 6 bases from J, the gap between germline ends came to 11 bases. The DNA of the CDR3 is TGTGCCAGCAGCGTAGATGCAGCGGAGGATACGCAGTATTTT. This codes for CASSVDAAEDTQYF.

The rearrangement uses TRBV7-9 and TRBJ2-3; 10 bases fit TRBD1. V dropped 0 bases and J dropped 6; count of bases not matched to a gene: 6. CDR1 is SEHNR and CDR2 is FQNEAQ in the germline V gene (reference sequence). This CDR3 spans 16 amino acids. The DNA of the CDR3 is TGTGCCAGCAGCTTAGCCGGGACAGGGGCGAAGGATACGCAGTATTTT. It translates to CASSLAGTGAKDTQYF.

V is TRBV20-1 and J is TRBJ2-7; D might be TRBD1 (6 bases). V shed 5 bases and J shed 6 bases, with 11 bases lying between them. This CDR3 contains 11 residues. Per the germline V gene, CDR1 is DFQATT and CDR2 is SNEGSKA (reference sequence). The CDR3 sequence is CSASQGREQYF. DNA of the CDR3: TGCAGTGCTTCACAGGGACGCGAGCAGTACTTC.

At least ten counts were recorded for this clonotype. This chain uses TRBV5-1 with TRBJ1-3, with 7 positions matching TRBD1. Germline V gene lookup returns CDR1 SGHRS and CDR2 YFSETQ. This CDR3 spans 18 amino acids. V lost 0 bases and J lost 0; bases outside the gene matches: 9. CDR3 bases: TGCGCCAGCAGCTTGGTCGGGACAGTTCTCGGCTCTGGAAACACCATATATTTT. Protein: CASSLVGTVLGSGNTIYF.

This clonotype was observed a few times. The chain recombines TRBV2 with TRBJ2-1; TRBD1 aligns across 8 bases. The germline CDR1 and CDR2 sequences are SNHLY and FYNNEI. V shed 4 bases and J 3 bases; nucleotides not matched to a gene: 5. This CDR3 spans 15 amino acids. CDR3: CASSADRGIYNEQFF. The CDR3 coding sequence is TGTGCCAGCAGTGCCGACAGGGGAATCTACAATGAGCAGTTCTTC. The whole variable domain, filled in from reference TRBV2 and TRBJ2-1, reads EPEVTQTPSHQVTQMGQEVILRCVPISNHLYFYWYRQILGQKVEFLVSFYNNEISEKSEIFDDQFSVERPDGSNFTLKIRSTKLEDSAMYFCASSADRGIYNEQFFGPGTRLTVL.

The V call is TRBV20-1, the J call TRBJ1-1; 7 positions match TRBD1. With 5 bases clipped from V and 7 bases from J, the junction kept 4 bases outside the gene matches. Per the germline V gene, CDR1 is DFQATT and CDR2 is SNEGSKA (reference sequence). The CDR3 consists of 11 residues. CDR3 coding DNA: TGCAGTGCTGCTAGGACAGGTGAAGCTTTCTTT. The encoded protein is CSAARTGEAFF.

This clonotype was recorded once. Germline and junction disagree at one end, which may indicate a read error. V and J are TRBV7-9 and TRBJ1-6; TRBD1 might be the D (6 bases). Germline V CDR1 and CDR2: SEHNR, FQNEAQ (reference sequence). The CDR3 sequence is 14 residues long. The CDR3: CASSLGQLDSALHF. The DNA for the CDR3 is TGTGCCAGCAGCCTAGGACAGCTCGATTCAGCCCTCCACTTT.